The 29 T cell receptor beta chains below were found in one sample sequenced in a study of identical twins. From the 5' RACE reads, TCRdb called clonotypes with MiXCR, one entry per CDR3 protein. The sample records hundreds of thousands of distinct CDR3 sequences, 15% to 20% being singletons. These data were also reused for a study on T cells expressing NK-cell markers.

The sequencing sample was made of PBMCs. These receptors were obtained from a woman younger than 35 in good health.

V usage is TRBV7-2 and J usage is TRBJ2-1; TRBD2 agrees at 10 bases. There are 15 residues in the CDR3. Germline V gene sequence: CDR1 SGHTA, CDR2 FQGNSA. The junction had 9 bases not matched to a gene; V was cut back by 9 bases and J by 4 bases. The CDR3, as DNA: TGTGCCAGTCTCCAGAGCGGGGGGGTTTACAATGAGCAGTTCTTC. The encoded protein is CASLQSGGVYNEQFF.

This clonotype was detected only a few times. The chain combines TRBV12-3 or TRBV12-4 with TRBJ1-4, with D perhaps matching TRBD1 (5 bases). Trimming left V 3 bases short and J 8 bases short, with 13 bases between. This CDR3 has 14 amino acids. Written as DNA, the CDR3 is TGTGCCAGCAGTTTGGGGACTTTACAGGAAAAACTGTTTTTT. Translation: CASSLGTLQEKLFF.

This clonotype appeared a few times. This chain joins TRBV5-1 and TRBJ2-3, with D perhaps matching TRBD2 (6 bases). Germline CDR1 SGHRS, CDR2 YFSETQ. The CDR3 totals 15 residues. Trimming removed 3 bases from V and 2 bases from J, with 13 bases in between. CDR3 sequence reads: CASSSDYPDTDTQYF. The CDR3, as DNA: TGCGCCAGCAGCTCGGACTACCCAGACACAGATACGCAGTATTTT.

The J gene is TRBJ2-7, the V gene TRBV15; tentative D call: TRBD2 (6 bases). Trimming took off 3 bases at V and 0 bases at J, with 9 bases between the two ends. The CDR3 has 14 residues. Germline lookup yields CDR1 LNHNV and CDR2 YYDKDF (reference sequence). CDR3: CATSSSGGSYEQYF. CDR3 bases: TGTGCCACCAGCAGCTCCGGGGGCTCCTACGAGCAGTACTTC.

This clonotype was counted a few times. The chain couples TRBV2 to TRBJ2-5, with 10 bases aligning to TRBD2. The V gene end was trimmed by 4 bases and the J gene end by 4 bases; junction bases not matched to a gene: 9. The CDR3 extends over 16 amino acids. The germline V gene has CDR1 SNHLY and CDR2 FYNNEI. This CDR3 is CASSGGSAGGRETQYF. Here the CDR3 DNA reads TGTGCCAGCAGTGGAGGGTCAGCGGGGGGGCGAGAGACCCAGTACTTC.

This clonotype was detected a few times. The chain employs TRBV15 and TRBJ2-1; D may be TRBD2 (6 bases). This CDR3 region has 13 residues. The germline V and J ends were trimmed by 0 bases and 8 bases, with 8 bases remaining between them. The germline V gene encodes CDR1 LNHNV and CDR2 YYDKDF (reference sequence). In DNA form, the CDR3 reads TGTGCCACCAGCAGAGAGGGGAGGTATGAGCAGTTCTTC. Translation gives CATSREGRYEQFF. Full variable domain (rest looked up from reference TRBV15 and TRBJ2-1): DAMVIQNPRYQVTQFGKPVTLSCSQTLNHNVMYWYQQKSSQAPKLLFHYYDKDFNNEADTPDNFQSRRPNTSFCFLDIRSPGLGDTAMYLCATSREGRYEQFFGPGTRLTVL.

The genes are TRBV3-1 and TRBJ1-3; no definite D call. This CDR3 has 14 amino acids. V was cut by 2 bases and J by 7 bases, with 12 bases left in between. Looked up from germline, CDR1 is LGHDT and CDR2 is YNNKEL (reference sequence). The CDR3 is CASSQSEAGNTIYF. In nucleotides, the CDR3 is TGTGCCAGCAGCCAATCGGAGGCGGGGAACACCATATATTTT.

This clonotype was observed a handful of times. The chain couples TRBV5-1 to TRBJ2-3; 15 bases line up with TRBD2. Per the germline V gene, CDR1 is SGHRS and CDR2 is YFSETQ. The trim removed 0 bases at V and 4 bases at J, leaving 6 bases unmatched. The CDR3 is 18 residues long. The CDR3 spells CASSLAGLAGGISDTQYF. The CDR3 region has the DNA TGCGCCAGCAGCTTGGCGGGACTAGCGGGAGGCATATCAGATACGCAGTATTTT.

This clonotype was detected only a few times. The chain is built from TRBV15 and TRBJ2-6; D perhaps matches TRBD2 (5 bases). This CDR3 is built from 17 residues. V was pared by 1 base and J by 0 bases, with 10 bases between. Germline V lookup: CDR1 LNHNV, CDR2 YYDKDF (reference sequence). The CDR3 bases are TGTGCCACCAGCAGAGTTCGGGGAAGCTCTGGGGCCAACGTCCTGACTTTC. It codes for CATSRVRGSSGANVLTF.

The chain combines TRBV2 with TRBJ2-1; unclear D gene. The V and J ends lost 1 base and 8 bases respectively, with 9 bases between them. Germline V gene lookup returns CDR1 SNHLY and CDR2 FYNNEI. The length of the CDR3 is 13 residues. CDR3 DNA: TGTGCCAGCAGTGAAGGAGAATTGGATGAGCAGTTCTTC. Translated: CASSEGELDEQFF.

This clonotype was picked up many times. The chain couples TRBV15 to TRBJ2-1; D is unresolved. CDR1 is LNHNV, CDR2 YYDKDF, per germline (reference sequence). V was shortened by 10 bases and J by 3 bases, with 13 bases between the two germline ends. This CDR3 is built from 13 residues. This CDR3 is CAISREVYNEQFF. CDR3 nucleotide sequence: TGTGCCATCAGTAGAGAAGTCTACAATGAGCAGTTCTTC.

This clonotype showed up just a few times. V is TRBV5-1 and J is TRBJ2-5, with TRBD2 identical over 7 bases. The junction had 11 bases not matched to a gene; V was cut back by 4 bases and J by 5 bases. CDR1 and CDR2 from the germline V gene are SGHRS and YFSETQ. This CDR3 has 15 residues. CDR3 sequence: CASSVIPGGRETQYF. DNA for the CDR3: TGCGCCAGCAGCGTGATCCCGGGGGGACGGGAGACCCAGTACTTC.

This clonotype occurred a few times. The chain's CDR3 is CASNPIQGKNEQFF. CDR3 nucleotide sequence: TGTGCCAGCAATCCAATCCAGGGGAAGAATGAGCAGTTCTTC. The genes are TRBV27 and TRBJ2-1, with D maybe TRBD1 (6 bases). Germline V gene data show CDR1 as MNHEY and CDR2 as SMNVEV (reference sequence). The CDR3 runs to 14 residues. With 7 bases removed from V and 7 bases from J, the gap between germline ends came to 17 bases.

V is TRBV29-1 and J is TRBJ2-7; D is perhaps TRBD1 (6 bases). Germline CDR1 is SQVTM and CDR2 is ANQGSEA. The germline V and J ends were trimmed by 2 bases and 2 bases, with 10 bases remaining between them. There are 13 residues in the CDR3. The CDR3: CSVESDRPYEQYF. The DNA for the CDR3 is TGCAGCGTTGAATCAGACAGGCCCTACGAGCAGTACTTC.

J is TRBJ2-3 and V is TRBV7-8, with D unresolved. V was cut by 1 base and J by 3 bases, with 11 bases left in between. The germline V gene has CDR1 SGHVS and CDR2 FQNEAQ. The CDR3 has 15 residues. The CDR3 here is CASSLELGRTDTQYF. CDR3 DNA sequence: TGTGCCAGCAGCTTAGAGCTTGGGCGAACAGATACGCAGTATTTT.

This clonotype has a handful of counts. The chain carries TRBV5-1 and TRBJ2-7; tentative D call: TRBD1 (6 bases). The V and J ends lost 0 bases and 4 bases respectively, with 11 bases between them. CDR1 and CDR2 (germline): SGHRS, YFSETQ. CDR3 length: 14 residues. The CDR3 bases are TGCGCCAGCAGCTTGGATGGACAGCCTTACGAGCAGTACTTC. Protein sequence: CASSLDGQPYEQYF.

This clonotype was seen a few times. This rearrangement joins TRBV20-1 to TRBJ2-7; D assignment may be TRBD1 or TRBD2 (5 bases each). V dropped 5 bases and J dropped 2 bases, with 13 bases sitting between them. The CDR3 has 13 amino acids. Germline V gene sequence: CDR1 DFQATT, CDR2 SNEGSKA (reference sequence). CDR3 loop: CSALRDPAYEQYF. As DNA, the CDR3 is TGCAGTGCTCTCCGGGACCCTGCCTACGAGCAGTACTTC.

In this sample, this clonotype turned up many times. V gene TRBV5-1 combines with J gene TRBJ2-6; D ambiguous. Trimming shortened V by 4 bases and J by 0 bases, and 5 bases separated the two germline ends. This CDR3 spans 14 amino acids. Germline CDR1 reads SGHRS; CDR2 reads YFSETQ. CDR3 nucleotide sequence: TGCGCCAGCAGCCCGGACTCTGGGGCCAACGTCCTGACTTTC. Protein product: CASSPDSGANVLTF.

This clonotype was found a few times. The chain couples TRBV5-1 to TRBJ2-7; D gene unclear. The CDR3 runs to 15 residues. Deletions cut 2 bases from V and 6 bases from J, with 18 bases between. Germline CDR1 is SGHRS and CDR2 is YFSETQ. The CDR3 DNA follows: TGCGCCAGCAGCTTTTCTTCGGGCTCCGCTGGCGAGCAGTACTTC. Amino acid sequence: CASSFSSGSAGEQYF. The entire variable domain, with the rest obtained from reference TRBV5-1 and TRBJ2-7, is as follows: KAGVTQTPRYLIKTRGQQVTLSCSPISGHRSVSWYQQTPGQGLQFLFEYFSETQRNKGNFPGRFSGRQFSNSRSEMNVSTLELGDSALYLCASSFSSGSAGEQYFGPGTRLTVT.

This clonotype was observed many times. The rearrangement joins TRBV12-3 or TRBV12-4 to TRBJ2-7; TRBD2 agrees at 7 bases. Trimming removed 7 bases from V and 5 bases from J; junction bases left unmatched: 8. The CDR3 is 13 amino acids. Here the CDR3 DNA reads TGTGCCAGCAACCTGAGCGGGATGAACGAGCAGTACTTC. The encoded protein is CASNLSGMNEQYF.

In its sample, this clonotype was seen a few times. V is TRBV5-5 and J is TRBJ2-1, with a weak D call TRBD2 (5 bases). Germline assignment: CDR1 SGHKS and CDR2 YYEKEE (reference sequence). The CDR3 consists of 15 residues. V gave up 2 bases and J gave up 2 bases, with 11 bases separating them. The CDR3 DNA sequence: TGTGCCAGCAGCTTCCTGACTAACCCCTACAATGAGCAGTTCTTC. Protein product: CASSFLTNPYNEQFF.

The sample holds a few counts of this clonotype. The V call is TRBV27, the J call TRBJ2-3; 7 nucleotides align to TRBD1. The ends lost 8 bases at V and 0 bases at J; junction bases unmatched: 5. Germline CDR1 is MNHEY and CDR2 is SMNVEV (reference sequence). CDR3 length: 14 amino acids. The CDR3 protein is CASADRASTDTQYF. In DNA, the CDR3 is TGTGCCAGCGCCGACAGGGCTAGCACAGATACGCAGTATTTT.

This chain connects TRBV20-1 to TRBJ2-2; 10 positions match TRBD1. V lost 5 bases, J lost 8 bases, and 11 bases stayed unmatched. This CDR3 spans 15 amino acids. The germline CDR1 and CDR2 sequences are DFQATT and SNEGSKA (reference sequence). This CDR3 reads CSAVQTGGVGGELFF. Written as DNA, the CDR3 is TGCAGTGCTGTTCAGACAGGGGGCGTTGGTGGGGAGCTGTTTTTT.

The genes are TRBV12-3 or TRBV12-4 and TRBJ2-3; the match to TRBD2 covers 11 bases. The CDR3 length is 15 residues. With V trimmed by 5 bases and J by 5 bases, 6 bases remained unmatched. The CDR3 nucleotides read TGTGCCAGCAGTGCTAGCGGGGGGCTAGTAGATACGCAGTATTTT. It yields the protein CASSASGGLVDTQYF.

The gene calls are TRBV7-2 and TRBJ2-3, with D perhaps TRBD2 (6 bases). Germline V lookup: CDR1 SGHTA, CDR2 FQGNSA. The V and J ends lost 4 bases and 1 base respectively, with 18 bases between them. CDR3 length: 17 residues. The CDR3 region has the DNA TGTGCCAGCAGCTCCCTTTTTTCGGGGGATCGCACAGATACGCAGTATTTT. Translated, it gives CASSSLFSGDRTDTQYF.

This chain links TRBV27 with TRBJ2-7; D is perhaps TRBD1 or TRBD2 (5 bases each). The CDR3 runs 16 residues. V was shortened by 5 bases and J by 0 bases, with 17 bases between the two germline ends. Germline-derived CDR1 and CDR2 are MNHEY and SMNVEV (reference sequence). For the CDR3, the DNA is TGTGCCAGCAGTCCCGTAGCCCCGAGGGGCTCCTACGAGCAGTACTTC. Its translation is CASSPVAPRGSYEQYF.

V and J are TRBV20-1 and TRBJ2-7; D may be TRBD2 (7 bases). Germline V CDR1 and CDR2: DFQATT, SNEGSKA (reference sequence). The CDR3 consists of 16 residues. The V gene lost 2 bases and the J gene lost 5 bases, with 22 bases spanning the gap. CDR3 protein: CSARSPPGGAKDEQYF. The CDR3, as DNA: TGCAGTGCTAGATCACCCCCGGGGGGCGCCAAAGACGAGCAGTACTTC.

This clonotype was seen a few times. The genes are TRBV7-9 and TRBJ1-2, with 9 bases that match TRBD1. The CDR3 runs to 15 residues. Germline V gives CDR1 SEHNR, CDR2 FQNEAQ (reference sequence). The junction had 1 base not matched to a gene; V was cut back by 1 base and J by 1 base. The CDR3 coding sequence is TGTGCCAGCAGCTTAGGGACAGGGGTTAACTATGGCTACACCTTC. This encodes CASSLGTGVNYGYTF. The variable domain in full, with the rest retrieved from reference TRBV7-9 and TRBJ1-2, is DTGVSQNPRHKITKRGQNVTFRCDPISEHNRLYWYRQTLGQGPEFLTYFQNEAQLEKSRLLSDRFSAERPKGSFSTLEIQRTEQGDSAMYLCASSLGTGVNYGYTFGSGTRLTVV.

The V gene is TRBV29-1, the J gene TRBJ2-3, with unresolved D. Trimming took 6 bases from V and 2 from J, leaving 9 bases between them. The CDR3 totals 12 residues. Germline CDR1 reads SQVTM; CDR2 reads ANQGSEA. The CDR3 bases are TGCAGCGTCGGACGGAACACAGATACGCAGTATTTT. This encodes CSVGRNTDTQYF.